These 19 T cell receptor beta chains originate from one sample sequenced in a study of blood T cell repertoires in COVID-19. TCRdb's table, derived via immunoSEQ multiplex PCR, lists solely in-frame clones and lacks some. Of tens of thousands of clones listed, more than 80% are singletons. Sequenced: peripheral blood. The receptors here all came from a man at least 80 years old with acute or convalescent COVID-19.

Details on this clone: Other nucleotide sequences in the sample specify the same CDR3. The chain employs TRBV18 and TRBJ1-2; D is uncertain. Germline assignment: CDR1 KGHSH and CDR2 LQKENI. CDR3 length equals 15 residues. Between the trimmed V and J ends, which lost 0 bases and 5 bases, there was a span of 13 bases. CDR3: CASSPPVAPAYGYTF. CDR3 sequence (DNA): TGTGCCAGCTCACCACCGGTCGCCCCAGCGTATGGCTACACCTTC.

This clone has more than one count but fewer than ten. This sequence joins TRBV2 and TRBJ2-2, with TRBD2 identical over 14 bases. The V segment lost 3 bases and the J segment 5 bases; nucleotides outside the gene matches: 8. Germline loops: CDR1 SNHLY, CDR2 FYNNEI. CDR3 length equals 18 residues. The chain's CDR3 is CASSETSGGAGDTGELFF. CDR3 DNA sequence: TGTGCCAGCAGTGAGACTAGCGGGGGGGCCGGTGATACCGGGGAGCTGTTTTTT.

The V call is TRBV6-2 or TRBV6-3, the J call TRBJ2-7; 9 bases match TRBD2. The CDR3 contains 17 residues. The germline CDR1 and CDR2 sequences are MNHEY and SVGEGT. With 6 bases clipped from V and 2 bases from J, the junction kept 14 bases outside the gene matches. CDR3 DNA sequence: TGTGCCAGCAGCCCTCACCGGAGCGGGAGGAATCCCTACGAGCAGTACTTC. Protein product: CASSPHRSGRNPYEQYF.

V usage is TRBV20-1 and J usage is TRBJ2-1; D uncertain. This CDR3 region has 10 residues. Trimming pared 2 bases from V and 8 bases from J, leaving 4 bases between. Germline-derived CDR1 and CDR2 are DFQATT and SNEGSKA (reference sequence). This CDR3 reads CSARYYEQFF. The CDR3 DNA follows: TGCAGTGCTAGATACTATGAGCAGTTCTTC.

The rearrangement joins TRBV7-2 to TRBJ2-5; D is possibly TRBD1 (5 bases). Germline CDR1 reads SGHTA; CDR2 reads FQGNSA. Trimming removed 1 base at V and 3 bases at J, with 6 bases between. The CDR3 is 13 amino acids. CDR3 in DNA: TGTGCCAGCAGCTTAGTCAGGGAAGAGACCCAGTACTTC. It translates to CASSLVREETQYF.

The gene calls are TRBV11-2 and TRBJ2-2; maybe TRBD2 (7 bases). This CDR3 region has 19 residues. Germline V gene data show CDR1 as SGHAT and CDR2 as FQNNGV. V gave up 5 bases and J gave up 6 bases, with 28 bases separating them. CDR3 bases: TGTGCCAGCAGCATTACCGGGGCGGGGGCAGGGGCATTACCCGGGGAGCTGTTTTTT. This codes for CASSITGAGAGALPGELFF.

The chain uses TRBV27 and TRBJ2-2; the D gene is possibly TRBD1 (5 bases). The germline V and J ends were trimmed by 8 bases and 0 bases, with 25 bases remaining between them. CDR1 and CDR2 from the germline V gene are MNHEY and SMNVEV (reference sequence). The CDR3 length is 19 residues. The CDR3 loop reads CASPETGNPILANTGELFF. The CDR3 region has the DNA TGTGCCAGCCCAGAAACAGGTAACCCCATCTTAGCGAACACCGGGGAGCTGTTTTTT.

The CDR3 loop is CASSMRDSPSYEQYF. CDR3 nucleotide sequence: TGTGCCAGTAGTATGAGGGACAGTCCTTCCTACGAGCAGTACTTC. The chain couples TRBV19 to TRBJ2-7; 7 nucleotides line up with TRBD1. The trim removed 3 bases at V and 1 base at J, leaving 6 bases unmatched. Germline-derived CDR1 and CDR2 are LNHDA and SQIVND (reference sequence). This CDR3 comprises 15 residues.

The chain joins TRBV7-6 to TRBJ2-7; D is unresolved. V was clipped by 5 bases and J by 2 bases, with 4 bases between them. The germline V gene has CDR1 SGHVS and CDR2 FNYEAQ. The CDR3 extends over 11 amino acids. The CDR3 region is CASSRAYEQYF. CDR3 nucleotides: TGTGCCAGCAGCCGTGCCTACGAGCAGTACTTC.

This clone was detected only once. J is TRBJ2-2 and V is TRBV7-6; D may be TRBD1 (6 bases). Deletions cut 5 bases from V and 4 bases from J, with 17 bases between. Germline V gives CDR1 SGHVS, CDR2 FNYEAQ. The CDR3 contains 16 residues. The CDR3 loop is CASSKRRGGGTGELFF. The CDR3 DNA is TGTGCCAGCAGCAAACGCAGGGGTGGGGGCACCGGGGAGCTGTTTTTT.

This chain links TRBV19 with TRBJ2-1, with D tentatively TRBD2 (6 bases). V lost 10 bases to trimming and J lost 11 bases, with 12 bases between them. Germline assignment: CDR1 LNHDA and CDR2 SQIVND (reference sequence). The length of the CDR3 is 10 residues. The CDR3 sequence is CATQEGKQFF. The CDR3 DNA reads TGTGCCACCCAGGAGGGTAAGCAGTTCTTC.

The chain joins TRBV7-2 to TRBJ2-3; no clear D gene. Trimming took 1 base from V and 1 from J, leaving 3 bases between them. Germline lookup yields CDR1 SGHTA and CDR2 FQGNSA. The CDR3 runs to 13 residues. CDR3 sequence: CASSLGGTDTQYF. The CDR3 DNA is TGTGCCAGCAGCTTAGGAGGCACAGATACGCAGTATTTT. The complete variable domain, with remaining parts taken from reference TRBV7-2 and TRBJ2-3, reads GAGVSQSPSNKVTEKGKDVELRCDPISGHTALYWYRQSLGQGLEFLIYFQGNSAPDKSGLPSDRFSAERTGGSVSTLTIQRTQQEDSAVYLCASSLGGTDTQYFGPGTRLTVL.

The rearrangement joins TRBV19 to TRBJ2-5, with D possibly being TRBD1 (6 bases). Germline-derived CDR1 and CDR2 are LNHDA and SQIVND (reference sequence). V dropped 1 base and J dropped 3 bases, with 12 bases sitting between them. The CDR3 loop spans 15 amino acids. CDR3 coding DNA: TGTGCCAGTAGTATAGTTGGGGCAGGGGAAGAGACCCAGTACTTC. Encoded protein: CASSIVGAGEETQYF.

This chain uses TRBV20-1 with TRBJ2-7; D gene unclear. This CDR3 has 13 amino acids. The germline V gene has CDR1 DFQATT and CDR2 SNEGSKA (reference sequence). V dropped 3 bases and J dropped 4 bases, with 13 bases sitting between them. The CDR3, as DNA: TGCAGTGCTAGTGGCTGGGCTGATTACGAGCAGTACTTC. Its translation: CSASGWADYEQYF.

The count of this clone is one. CDR3 protein: CASSSRLVSSSYNEQFF. DNA for the CDR3: TGTGCCAGCAGTTCGAGACTAGTTTCGAGCTCCTACAATGAGCAGTTCTTC. The rearrangement links TRBV27 to TRBJ2-1; D is possibly TRBD2 (6 bases). This CDR3 is built from 17 residues. Trimming pared 4 bases from V and 0 bases from J, leaving 16 bases between. Germline-derived CDR1 and CDR2 are MNHEY and SMNVEV (reference sequence).

The rearrangement uses TRBV18 and TRBJ2-4, with TRBD2 identical over 7 bases. Germline CDR1 is KGHSH and CDR2 is LQKENI. This CDR3 region has 17 residues. The junction had 19 bases not matched to a gene; V was cut back by 6 bases and J by 8 bases. CDR3 region: CASSLREPGLPSDIQYF. The CDR3 DNA is TGTGCCAGCTCTCTCAGGGAACCGGGACTACCAAGTGACATTCAGTACTTC. Full variable domain (remainder filled in from reference TRBV18 and TRBJ2-4): NAGVMQNPRHLVRRRGQEARLRCSPMKGHSHVYWYRQLPEEGLKFMVYLQKENIIDESGMPKERFSAEFPKEGPSILRIQQVVRGDSAAYFCASSLREPGLPSDIQYFGAGTRLSVL.

CDR3 residues: CASSFLTGRRNEQFF. DNA of the CDR3: TGTGCCAGCAGCTTCCTGACAGGGAGAAGAAATGAGCAGTTCTTC. The genes are TRBV7-2 and TRBJ2-1; 7 nucleotides match TRBD1. This CDR3 region has 15 residues. Germline loops: CDR1 SGHTA, CDR2 FQGNSA. With 3 bases clipped from V and 7 bases from J, the junction kept 9 bases outside the gene matches. The entire variable domain, with the rest obtained from reference TRBV7-2 and TRBJ2-1, is as follows: GAGVSQSPSNKVTEKGKDVELRCDPISGHTALYWYRQSLGQGLEFLIYFQGNSAPDKSGLPSDRFSAERTGGSVSTLTIQRTQQEDSAVYLCASSFLTGRRNEQFFGPGTRLTVL.

The V gene is TRBV10-1, the J gene TRBJ2-3, with 9 bases identical to TRBD2. CDR3 length: 16 amino acids. The V gene's germline CDR1 is WNHNN and CDR2 SYGVQD (reference sequence). With V trimmed by 4 bases and J by 0 bases, 5 bases remained unmatched. CDR3 sequence: CASSVSSGASTDTQYF. The CDR3, as DNA: TGCGCCAGCAGTGTCTCTAGCGGGGCTAGCACAGATACGCAGTATTTT.

This rearrangement joins TRBV28 to TRBJ1-1, with TRBD1 identical over 9 bases. The CDR3 length is 19 residues. Trimming cost V 6 bases and J 0 bases; bases outside gene matches: 17. Germline V CDR1 and CDR2: MDHEN, SYDVKM. CDR3 in amino acids: CASSLGPGQGGRMNTEAFF. The CDR3, as DNA: TGTGCCAGCAGCTTGGGACCGGGACAGGGAGGGCGAATGAACACTGAAGCTTTCTTT. The variable domain in full, with the rest retrieved from reference TRBV28 and TRBJ1-1, is DVKVTQSSRYLVKRTGEKVFLECVQDMDHENMFWYRQDPGLGLRLIYFSYDVKMKEKGDIPEGYSVSREKKERFSLILESASTNQTSMYLCASSLGPGQGGRMNTEAFFGQGTRLTVV.